This is a list of T cell receptor beta chains from one sample in a study of CD8+ T cells in alopecia areata. This table comes from immunoSEQ multiplex PCR, and its TCRdb copy is limited to in-frame clones, with some not included. Counted here are under 70,000 clones, approximately 60% occurring once; the ten biggest clones make up more than 15%. The sample here was CD8+ T cells sorted from blood, taken at week 0. The origin of the receptors is a human donor with alopecia areata. Both conserved end residues are part of each CDR3. The order of the fields is J gene, clone size, D gene, V gene, CDR3 protein, CDR3 DNA. The D gene is left open where the match is weak. The size entry is marked missing in some rows and otherwise reads once, few, many or a size class.

>TRBJ2-1|few|NA|TRBV29-1
CSVLAGPVLNEQFF
TGCAGCGTTTTAGCAGGGCCAGTTCTGAATGAGCAGTTCTTC
>TRBJ2-7|NA|TRBD1|TRBV5-6
CASSLVTGGLDEQYF
TGTGCCAGCAGCTTGGTAACAGGGGGCCTTGACGAGCAGTACTTC
>TRBJ2-6|few|NA|TRBV29-1
CSVAYGGSGANVLTF
TGCAGCGTTGCTTACGGGGGCTCAGGGGCCAACGTCCTGACTTTC
>TRBJ2-2|NA|NA|TRBV10-3
CAIRDSSPGELFF
TGTGCCATCAGGGACAGCTCACCCGGGGAGCTGTTTTTT
>TRBJ1-2|NA|NA|TRBV19
CASSIGGPNYGYTF
TGTGCCAGTAGTATCGGGGGGCCTAACTATGGCTACACCTTC
>TRBJ2-1|NA|NA|TRBV5-6
CASSFTPSSYNEQFF
TGTGCCAGCAGCTTCACCCCTTCCTCGTACAATGAGCAGTTCTTC
>TRBJ2-2|NA|NA|TRBV4-1
CASSPQPALEMYTGELFF
TGCGCCAGCAGCCCTCAGCCCGCCCTCGAAATGTACACCGGGGAGCTGTTTTTT
>TRBJ2-3|NA|TRBD2|TRBV5-1
CASSLRLAGGLTDTQYF
TGCGCCAGCAGCCTCCGTCTAGCGGGGGGGCTTACAGATACGCAGTATTTT
>TRBJ1-2|NA|NA|TRBV11-2
CASSSQQGSAGYTF
TGTGCCAGCAGCTCGCAACAGGGTTCTGCTGGCTACACCTTC
>TRBJ1-5|NA|NA|TRBV27
CASSLWAHSNQPQHF
TGTGCCAGCAGTTTATGGGCCCATAGCAATCAGCCCCAGCATTTT
>TRBJ1-2|few|NA|TRBV6-5
CASSYSETGANYGYTF
TGTGCCAGCAGTTACTCGGAGACAGGAGCTAACTATGGCTACACCTTC
>TRBJ2-7|NA|NA|TRBV7-9
CASSLGHTYEQYF
TGTGCCAGCAGCTTAGGACATACCTACGAGCAGTACTTC
>TRBJ1-2|NA|NA|TRBV7-9
CASSGPNYGYTF
TGTGCCAGCAGCGGGCCCAACTATGGCTACACCTTC
>TRBJ1-2|NA|NA|TRBV30
CAWSVSGHSYYGYTF
TGTGCCTGGAGTGTCTCGGGACATAGCTACTATGGCTACACCTTC
>TRBJ1-2|NA|TRBD1|TRBV5-6
CASSRQGSYGYTF
TGTGCCAGCAGCCGACAGGGCAGCTATGGCTACACCTTC
>TRBJ2-2|many|NA|TRBV15
CATSRRGTGELFF
TGTGCCACCAGCAGAAGGGGGACCGGGGAGCTGTTTTTT
>TRBJ1-2|NA|NA|TRBV27
CASSLSVGGGYGYTF
TGTGCCAGCAGTTTATCGGTGGGAGGGGGCTATGGCTACACCTTC
>TRBJ2-1|NA|NA|TRBV11-2
CASSLVSPGPLSEQFF
TGTGCCAGCAGCTTAGTTTCTCCAGGGCCATTATCAGAGCAGTTCTTC
>TRBJ1-3|few|NA|TRBV7-9
CASSPTGPSGNTIYF
TGTGCCAGCAGCCCGACGGGTCCTTCTGGAAACACCATATATTTT
>TRBJ2-7|few|NA|TRBV6-5
CASSKGSLYYEQYF
TGTGCCAGCAGCAAAGGGTCGCTTTACTACGAGCAGTACTTC
>TRBJ1-1|once|NA|TRBV4-3
CASSQFPLMNTEAFF
TGCGCCAGCAGCCAATTCCCTTTGATGAACACTGAAGCTTTCTTT
>TRBJ2-7|once|TRBD2|TRBV4-3
CASSQALAGGYEQYF
TGCGCCAGCAGCCAAGCTTTGGCGGGAGGCTACGAGCAGTACTTC
>TRBJ2-5|NA|TRBD2|TRBV9
CASSVGTSGFETQYF
TGTGCCAGCAGCGTGGGGACTAGCGGGTTTGAGACCCAGTACTTC
>TRBJ2-7|few|TRBD2|TRBV4-1
CASSQVPGLAGDEQYF
TGCGCCAGCAGCCAAGTACCCGGACTAGCGGGAGACGAGCAGTACTTC
>TRBJ2-1|few|NA|TRBV7-2
CASSSPPGNNEQFF
TGTGCCAGCAGCAGTCCCCCCGGCAACAATGAGCAGTTCTTC
>TRBJ2-1|many|TRBD2|TRBV11-2
CASSFAGGNEQFF
TGTGCCAGCAGCTTCGCGGGGGGCAATGAGCAGTTCTTC